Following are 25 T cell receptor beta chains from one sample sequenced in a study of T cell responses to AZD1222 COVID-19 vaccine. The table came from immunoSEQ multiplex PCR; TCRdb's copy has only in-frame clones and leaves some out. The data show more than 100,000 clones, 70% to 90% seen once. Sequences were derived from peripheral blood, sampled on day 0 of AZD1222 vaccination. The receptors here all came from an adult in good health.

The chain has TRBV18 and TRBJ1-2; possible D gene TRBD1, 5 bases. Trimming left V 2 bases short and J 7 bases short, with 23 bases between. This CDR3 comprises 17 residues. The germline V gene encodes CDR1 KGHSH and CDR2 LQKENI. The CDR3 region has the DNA TGTGCCAGCTCACCAATATTCCGGGGTCAGGGCAGCCTTGGCTACACCTTC. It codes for CASSPIFRGQGSLGYTF.

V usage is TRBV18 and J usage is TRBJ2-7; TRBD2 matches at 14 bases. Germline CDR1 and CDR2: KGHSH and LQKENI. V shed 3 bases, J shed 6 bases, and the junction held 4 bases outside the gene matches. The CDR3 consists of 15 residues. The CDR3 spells CASSPGLAGVGEQYF. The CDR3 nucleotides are TGTGCCAGCTCACCGGGACTAGCGGGAGTAGGCGAGCAGTACTTC.

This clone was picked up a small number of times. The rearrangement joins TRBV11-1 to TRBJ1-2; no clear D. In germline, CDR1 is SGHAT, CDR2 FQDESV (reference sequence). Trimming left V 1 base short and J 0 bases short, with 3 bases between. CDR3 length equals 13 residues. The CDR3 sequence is CASSLGANYGYTF. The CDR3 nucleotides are TGTGCCAGCAGCTTAGGTGCTAACTATGGCTACACCTTC.

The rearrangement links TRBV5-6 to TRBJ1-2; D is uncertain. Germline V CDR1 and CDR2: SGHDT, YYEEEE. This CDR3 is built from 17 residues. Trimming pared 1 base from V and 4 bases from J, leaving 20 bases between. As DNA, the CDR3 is TGTGCCAGCAGCTTGAGAACAGTCTTTTCCTTTATCTATGGCTACACCTTC. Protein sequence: CASSLRTVFSFIYGYTF.

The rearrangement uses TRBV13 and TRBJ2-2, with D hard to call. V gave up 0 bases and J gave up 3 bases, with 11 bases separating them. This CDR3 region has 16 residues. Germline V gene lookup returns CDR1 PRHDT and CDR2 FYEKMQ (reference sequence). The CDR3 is CASSLGSVYHTGELFF. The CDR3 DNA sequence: TGTGCCAGCAGCTTAGGCAGTGTCTACCACACCGGGGAGCTGTTTTTT. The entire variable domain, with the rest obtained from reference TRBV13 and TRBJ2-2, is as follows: AAGVIQSPRHLIKEKRETATLKCYPIPRHDTVYWYQQGPGQDPQFLISFYEKMQSDKGSIPDRFSAQQFSDYHSELNMSSLELGDSALYFCASSLGSVYHTGELFFGEGSRLTVL.

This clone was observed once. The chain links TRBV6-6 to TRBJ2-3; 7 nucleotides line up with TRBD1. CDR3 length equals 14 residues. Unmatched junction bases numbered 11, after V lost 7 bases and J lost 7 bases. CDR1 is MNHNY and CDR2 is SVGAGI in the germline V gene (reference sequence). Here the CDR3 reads CASNRDSQFHTQYF. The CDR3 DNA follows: TGTGCCAGCAACCGGGACAGTCAATTCCATACGCAGTATTTT.

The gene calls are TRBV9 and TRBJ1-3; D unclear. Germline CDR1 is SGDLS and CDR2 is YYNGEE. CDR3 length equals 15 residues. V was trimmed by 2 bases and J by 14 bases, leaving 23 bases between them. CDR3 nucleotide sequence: TGTGCCAGCAGCGTTGGGGTTTTGGCCCGGGATAGGGTATATTTT. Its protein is CASSVGVLARDRVYF.

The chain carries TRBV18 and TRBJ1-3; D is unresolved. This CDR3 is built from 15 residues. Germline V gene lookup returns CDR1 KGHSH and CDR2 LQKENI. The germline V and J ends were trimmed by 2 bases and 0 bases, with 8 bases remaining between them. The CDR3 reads CASSPDQSSGNTIYF. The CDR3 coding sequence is TGTGCCAGCTCACCAGATCAGAGCTCTGGAAACACCATATATTTT.

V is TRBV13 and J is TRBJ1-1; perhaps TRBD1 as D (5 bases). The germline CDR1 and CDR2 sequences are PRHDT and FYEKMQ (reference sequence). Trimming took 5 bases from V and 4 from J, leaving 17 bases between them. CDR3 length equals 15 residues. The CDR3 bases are TGTGCCAGCAGCGGGCAGGGTCGAGCCGGCACTGAAGCTTTCTTT. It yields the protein CASSGQGRAGTEAFF.

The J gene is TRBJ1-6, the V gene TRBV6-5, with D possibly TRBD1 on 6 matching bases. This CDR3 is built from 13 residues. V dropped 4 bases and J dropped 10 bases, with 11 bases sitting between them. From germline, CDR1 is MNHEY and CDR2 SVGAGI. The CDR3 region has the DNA TGTGCCAGCAGTTCACCAGGGGAATCACCCCTCCACTTT. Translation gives CASSSPGESPLHF.

This CDR3 reads CASSSGTVLYEQYF. The DNA for the CDR3 is TGTGCCAGTAGCTCAGGGACTGTCCTGTACGAGCAGTACTTC. The gene calls are TRBV19 and TRBJ2-7; TRBD2 might be the D (6 bases). Germline V lookup: CDR1 LNHDA, CDR2 SQIVND (reference sequence). This CDR3 has 14 residues. V was trimmed by 6 bases and J by 4 bases, leaving 16 bases between them.

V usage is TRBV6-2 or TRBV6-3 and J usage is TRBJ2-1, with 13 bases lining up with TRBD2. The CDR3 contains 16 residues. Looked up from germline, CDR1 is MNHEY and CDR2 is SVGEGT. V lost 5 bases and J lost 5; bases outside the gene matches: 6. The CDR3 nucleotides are TGTGCCAGCAGTAATCGGACTAGCGGGAGTGACAATGAGCAGTTCTTC. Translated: CASSNRTSGSDNEQFF.

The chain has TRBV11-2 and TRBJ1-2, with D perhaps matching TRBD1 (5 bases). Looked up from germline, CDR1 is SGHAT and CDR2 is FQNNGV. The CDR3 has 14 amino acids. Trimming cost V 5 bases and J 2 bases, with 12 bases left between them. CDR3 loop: CASSPGTPNYGYTF. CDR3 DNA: TGTGCCAGCAGCCCCGGGACGCCGAACTATGGCTACACCTTC.

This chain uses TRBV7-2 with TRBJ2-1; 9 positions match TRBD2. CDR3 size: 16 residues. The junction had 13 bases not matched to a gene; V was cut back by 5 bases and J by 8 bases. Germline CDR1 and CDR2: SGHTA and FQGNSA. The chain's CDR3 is CASSPQGGRGNYEQFF. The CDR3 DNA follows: TGTGCCAGCAGCCCCCAAGGCGGGAGGGGCAACTATGAGCAGTTCTTC.

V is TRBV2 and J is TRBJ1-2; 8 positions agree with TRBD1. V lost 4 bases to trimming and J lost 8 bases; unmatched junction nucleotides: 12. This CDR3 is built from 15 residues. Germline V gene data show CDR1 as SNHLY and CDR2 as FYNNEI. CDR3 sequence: CASSGQRGTGIGYTF. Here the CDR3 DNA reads TGTGCCAGCAGTGGCCAACGTGGGACAGGCATCGGCTACACCTTC.

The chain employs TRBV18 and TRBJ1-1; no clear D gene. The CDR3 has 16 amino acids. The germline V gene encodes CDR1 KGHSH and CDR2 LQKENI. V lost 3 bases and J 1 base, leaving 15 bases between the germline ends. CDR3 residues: CASSPTRGSSNTEAFF. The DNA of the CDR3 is TGTGCCAGCTCACCTACTCGAGGCAGCTCGAACACTGAAGCTTTCTTT.

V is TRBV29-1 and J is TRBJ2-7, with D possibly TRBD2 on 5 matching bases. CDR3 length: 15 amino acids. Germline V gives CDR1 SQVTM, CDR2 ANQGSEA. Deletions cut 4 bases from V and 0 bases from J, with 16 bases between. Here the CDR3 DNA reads TGCAGCGTTGGTTTCTGGGGTACTAGCTCCTACGAGCAGTACTTC. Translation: CSVGFWGTSSYEQYF.

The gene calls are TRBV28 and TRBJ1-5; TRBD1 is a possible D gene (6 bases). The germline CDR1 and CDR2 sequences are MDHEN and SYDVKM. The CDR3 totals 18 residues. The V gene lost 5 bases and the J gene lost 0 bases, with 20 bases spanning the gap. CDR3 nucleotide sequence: TGTGCCAGCAGTCCCAAAGGGGGGTATCGCCTTAGCAATCAGCCCCAGCATTTT. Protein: CASSPKGGYRLSNQPQHF.

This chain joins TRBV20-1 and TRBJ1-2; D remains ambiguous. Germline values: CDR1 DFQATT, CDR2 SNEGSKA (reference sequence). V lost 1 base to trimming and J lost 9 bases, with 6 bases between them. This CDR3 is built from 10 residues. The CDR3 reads CSARGASYTF. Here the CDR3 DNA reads TGCAGTGCTAGAGGGGCTAGCTACACCTTC.

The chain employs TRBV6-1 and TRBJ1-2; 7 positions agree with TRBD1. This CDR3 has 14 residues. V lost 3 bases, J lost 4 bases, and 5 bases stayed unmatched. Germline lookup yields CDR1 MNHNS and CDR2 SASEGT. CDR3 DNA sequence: TGTGCCAGCAGTGACGACAGGGTACTCTATGGCTACACCTTC. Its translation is CASSDDRVLYGYTF.

The CDR3 protein is CASSYGNNQPQHF. CDR3 coding DNA: TGTGCCAGCAGTTACGGAAACAATCAGCCCCAGCATTTT. The chain has TRBV6-5 and TRBJ1-5; D is undetermined. Germline lookup yields CDR1 MNHEY and CDR2 SVGAGI. The length of the CDR3 is 13 residues. With 2 bases removed from V and 3 bases from J, the gap between germline ends came to 5 bases.

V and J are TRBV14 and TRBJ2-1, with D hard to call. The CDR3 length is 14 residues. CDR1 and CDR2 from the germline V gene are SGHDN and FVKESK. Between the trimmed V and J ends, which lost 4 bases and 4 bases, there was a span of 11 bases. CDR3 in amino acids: CASSLPGLYNEQFF. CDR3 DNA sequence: TGTGCCAGCAGCCTCCCCGGTCTGTACAATGAGCAGTTCTTC. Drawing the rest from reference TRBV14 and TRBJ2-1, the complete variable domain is EAGVTQFPSHSVIEKGQTVTLRCDPISGHDNLYWYRRVMGKEIKFLLHFVKESKQDESGMPNNRFLAERTGGTYSTLKVQPAELEDSGVYFCASSLPGLYNEQFFGPGTRLTVL.

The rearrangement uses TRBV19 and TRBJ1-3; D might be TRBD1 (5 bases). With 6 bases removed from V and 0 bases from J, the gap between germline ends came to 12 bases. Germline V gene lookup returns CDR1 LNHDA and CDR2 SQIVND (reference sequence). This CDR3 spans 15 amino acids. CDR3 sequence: CASSSLGASGNTIYF. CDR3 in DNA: TGTGCCAGTAGCAGTCTCGGGGCCTCTGGAAACACCATATATTTT.

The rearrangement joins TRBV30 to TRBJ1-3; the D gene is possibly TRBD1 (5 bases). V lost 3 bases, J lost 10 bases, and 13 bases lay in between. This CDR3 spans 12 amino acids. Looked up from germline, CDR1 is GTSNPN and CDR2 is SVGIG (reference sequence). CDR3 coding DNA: TGTGCCTGGAGCCCCTGGGGGACTACCATATATTTT. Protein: CAWSPWGTTIYF.

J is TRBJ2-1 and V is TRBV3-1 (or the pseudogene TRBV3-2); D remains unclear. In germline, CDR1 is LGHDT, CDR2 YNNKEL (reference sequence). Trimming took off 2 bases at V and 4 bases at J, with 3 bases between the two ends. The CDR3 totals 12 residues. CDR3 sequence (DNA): TGTGCCAGCAGCCAAACATACAATGAGCAGTTCTTC. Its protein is CASSQTYNEQFF.